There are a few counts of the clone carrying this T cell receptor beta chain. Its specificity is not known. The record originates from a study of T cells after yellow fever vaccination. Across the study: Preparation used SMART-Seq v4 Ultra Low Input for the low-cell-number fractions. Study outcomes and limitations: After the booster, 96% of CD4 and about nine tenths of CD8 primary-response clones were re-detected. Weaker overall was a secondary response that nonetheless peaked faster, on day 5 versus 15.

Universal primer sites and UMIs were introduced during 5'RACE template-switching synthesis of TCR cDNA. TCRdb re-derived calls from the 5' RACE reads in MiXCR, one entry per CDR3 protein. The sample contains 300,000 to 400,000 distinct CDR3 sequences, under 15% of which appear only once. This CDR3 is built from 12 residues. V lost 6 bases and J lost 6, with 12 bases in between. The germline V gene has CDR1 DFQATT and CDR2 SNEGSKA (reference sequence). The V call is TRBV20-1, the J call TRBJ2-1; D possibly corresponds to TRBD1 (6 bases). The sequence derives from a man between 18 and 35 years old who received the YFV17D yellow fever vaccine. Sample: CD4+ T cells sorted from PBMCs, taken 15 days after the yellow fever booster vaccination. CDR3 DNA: TGCAGTGCCGAAGGACAGATCAATGAGCAGTTCTTC. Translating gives CSAEGQINEQFF.